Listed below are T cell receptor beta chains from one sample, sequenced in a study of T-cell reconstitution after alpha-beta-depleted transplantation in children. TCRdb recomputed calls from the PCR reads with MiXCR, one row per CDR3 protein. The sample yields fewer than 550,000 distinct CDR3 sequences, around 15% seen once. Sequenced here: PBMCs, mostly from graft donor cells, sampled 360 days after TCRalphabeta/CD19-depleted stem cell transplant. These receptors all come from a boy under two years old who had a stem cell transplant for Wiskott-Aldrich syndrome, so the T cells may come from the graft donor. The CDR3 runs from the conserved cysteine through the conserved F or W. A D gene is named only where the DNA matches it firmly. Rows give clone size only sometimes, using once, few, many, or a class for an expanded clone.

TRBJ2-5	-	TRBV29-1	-	TGCAGCGTTGATGGAGGTCAAGAGACCCAGTACTTC	CSVDGGQETQYF
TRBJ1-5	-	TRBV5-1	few	TGCGCCAGCAGCTTGGGCCTAGGAGGAAATCAGCCCCAGCATTTT	CASSLGLGGNQPQHF
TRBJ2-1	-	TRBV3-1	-	TGTGCCAGCAGCCGCCGGGACTCCCGACCGGGGCAGTTCTTC	CASSRRDSRPGQFF
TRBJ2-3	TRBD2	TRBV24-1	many	TGTGCCACCAGTGACTACACCCCTAGCGGGAGTAGCACAGATACGCAGTATTTT	CATSDYTPSGSSTDTQYF
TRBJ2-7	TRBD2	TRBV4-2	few	TGTGCCAGCAGCCAAGATTTACTGCGGGGGACGGCGAACTACGAGCAGTACTTC	CASSQDLLRGTANYEQYF
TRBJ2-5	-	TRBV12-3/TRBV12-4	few	TGTGCCAGCAGTTTAATGGGGGGTTTAGAGACCCAGTACTTC	CASSLMGGLETQYF
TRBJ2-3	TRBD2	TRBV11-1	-	TGTGCCAGCAGCTTAGAGGCTAGCGGCCTGACGGGCAGACCTCCAGATACGCAGTATTTT	CASSLEASGLTGRPPDTQYF
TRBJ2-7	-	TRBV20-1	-	TGCAGTGCTAGACAGCTTTACGAGCAGTACTTC	CSARQLYEQYF
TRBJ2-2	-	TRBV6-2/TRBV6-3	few	TGTGCCAGCATTCGGGCCCTCCACGCCGGGGAGCTGTTTTTT	CASIRALHAGELFF
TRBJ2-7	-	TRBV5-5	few	TGTGCCAGCAGTCCAGTGGTTGCGGGGCGCTACTACGAGCAGTACTTC	CASSPVVAGRYYEQYF
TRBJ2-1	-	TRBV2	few	TGTGCCAGCCGGTGGAGAGGAAGCTCCTACAATGAGCAGTTCTTC	CASRWRGSSYNEQFF
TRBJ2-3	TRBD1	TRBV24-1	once	TGTGCCACCAGTGACCCTACACCCTCGACAGGGGGCGGAGGAGATACGCAGTATTTT	CATSDPTPSTGGGGDTQYF
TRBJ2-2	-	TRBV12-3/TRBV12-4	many	TGTGCCAGCAGTTCTTCCCGCACCGGGGAGCTGTTTTTT	CASSSSRTGELFF
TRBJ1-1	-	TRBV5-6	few	TGTGCCAGCAGCTTGGTCTGGGTTTCTGAAGCTTTCTTT	CASSLVWVSEAFF
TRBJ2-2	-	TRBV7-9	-	TGTGCCAGCAGCTTAGGTGTGGAGCTGTTTTTT	CASSLGVELFF
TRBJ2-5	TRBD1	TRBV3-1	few	TGTGCCAGCAGCCAAACCGGACAGGCAAAAGTGGAGACCCAGTACTTC	CASSQTGQAKVETQYF
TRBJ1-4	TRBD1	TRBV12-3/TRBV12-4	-	TGTGCCAGCAGCCTCGGGGACAGTAAGAATGAAAAACTGTTTTTT	CASSLGDSKNEKLFF
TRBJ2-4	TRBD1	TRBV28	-	TGTGCCAGCAGTCAACAGGGGGGATTAGCCAAAAACATTCAGTACTTC	CASSQQGGLAKNIQYF
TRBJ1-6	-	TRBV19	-	TGTGCCAGTAGAGAGGGCAGCTCCTATAATTCACCCCTCCACTTT	CASREGSSYNSPLHF
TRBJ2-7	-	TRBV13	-	TGTGCCAGCAGCTTATGGCAGAACGAGCAGTACTTC	CASSLWQNEQYF
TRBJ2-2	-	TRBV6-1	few	TGTGCCAGCAGGGTTCAGGGCTTAAACACCGGGGAGCTGTTTTTT	CASRVQGLNTGELFF
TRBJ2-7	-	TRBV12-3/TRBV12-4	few	TGTGCCAGCAGTTTTTCTTCCAGGGTCTACGAGCAGTACTTC	CASSFSSRVYEQYF
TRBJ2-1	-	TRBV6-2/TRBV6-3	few	TGTGCCAGCAGTTACCCCCGTAGGGGGGGCTCCTACAATGAGCAGTTCTTC	CASSYPRRGGSYNEQFF
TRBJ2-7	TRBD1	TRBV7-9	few	TGTGCCAGCAGCCCTAGGACAGGGCGCGAGCAGTACTTC	CASSPRTGREQYF
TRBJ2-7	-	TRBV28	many	TGTGCCAGCAGTTTCTTATCCAGATACGAGCAGTACTTC	CASSFLSRYEQYF
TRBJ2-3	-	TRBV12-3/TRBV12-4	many	TGTGCCAGCACCCTGGGGCGGACGCAGTATTTT	CASTLGRTQYF
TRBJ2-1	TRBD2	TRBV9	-	TGTGCCAGCAGCGTATCCAGAGTAGCGGGGTCCAACAATGAGCAGTTCTTC	CASSVSRVAGSNNEQFF
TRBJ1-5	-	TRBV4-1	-	TGCGCCAGCAGCCACTTAGAACATCAGCCCCAGCATTTT	CASSHLEHQPQHF
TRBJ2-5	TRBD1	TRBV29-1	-	TGCAGCGTCGACAGGGGGCAGCCGAACTTC	CSVDRGQPNF
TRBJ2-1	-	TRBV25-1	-	TGTGCCAGCGGACCAGCTCGATTCTACAATGAGCAGTTCTTC	CASGPARFYNEQFF
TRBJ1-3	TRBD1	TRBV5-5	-	TGTGCCAGCAGCTTGGACAGGGGACCTGGAAACACCATATATTTT	CASSLDRGPGNTIYF
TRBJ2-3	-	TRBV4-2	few	TGTGCCAGCAGCCAAGAGGCAGGGGGCACAGATACGCAGTATTTT	CASSQEAGGTDTQYF
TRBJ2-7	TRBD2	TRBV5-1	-	TGCGCCAGCAGAAAAACCGGGACTAGCTCCTACGAGCAGTACTTC	CASRKTGTSSYEQYF
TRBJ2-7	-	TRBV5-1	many	TGCGCCAGCAGCCCGTCCCTCACCTACGAGCAGTACTTC	CASSPSLTYEQYF
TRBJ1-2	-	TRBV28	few	TGTGCCAGCAGTTTACCAGGGAGCTATGGCTACACCTTC	CASSLPGSYGYTF
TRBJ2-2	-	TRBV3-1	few	TGTGCCAGCAGCCAACGATATCCAAGGCGAGGGGGACAACCAAACACCGGGGAGCTGTTTTTT	CASSQRYPRRGGQPNTGELFF
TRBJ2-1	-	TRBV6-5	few	TGTGCCAGCAGTTACGACCTCCTCCAGGGTGAGCAGTTCTTC	CASSYDLLQGEQFF
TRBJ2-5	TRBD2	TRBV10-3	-	TGTGCCATCAAGACTAGCGGGGGGCCCCAGGAGACCCAGTACTTC	CAIKTSGGPQETQYF
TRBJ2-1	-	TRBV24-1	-	TGTGCCACCAGTGATTTGGCAGGGAGTAGCTCCTACAATGAGCAGTTCTTC	CATSDLAGSSSYNEQFF
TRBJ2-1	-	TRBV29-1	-	TGCAGCGGCCGGGGTCCCCATGAGCAGTTCTTC	CSGRGPHEQFF
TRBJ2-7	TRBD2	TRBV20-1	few	TGCAGTGCTAAGGGACTAGCGGGGCCCTACGAGCAGTACTTC	CSAKGLAGPYEQYF
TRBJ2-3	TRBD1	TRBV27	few	TGTGCCAGCAGTTTAACCAGGGGGCACAGAGATACGCAGTATTTT	CASSLTRGHRDTQYF
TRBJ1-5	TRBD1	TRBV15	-	TGTGCCACCAGCAGAACGACAGGGTACAATCAGCCCCAGCATTTT	CATSRTTGYNQPQHF
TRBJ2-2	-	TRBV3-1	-	TGTGCCAGCAGCCCTCCCCGGTCCCGTGGCACCGGGGAGCTGTTTTTT	CASSPPRSRGTGELFF
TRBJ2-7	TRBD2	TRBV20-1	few	TGCAGTGCTAGCGGGGCCCTGTCCACACGGACTAGCGGGAGGGCTGGCGAGCAGTACTTC	CSASGALSTRTSGRAGEQYF
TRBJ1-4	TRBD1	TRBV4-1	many	TGCGCCAGCAGCCAAGATAATTGGACAGGGTTTGCAACTAATGAAAAACTGTTTTTT	CASSQDNWTGFATNEKLFF
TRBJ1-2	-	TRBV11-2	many	TGTGCCAGCAGCTTAACTCAGGAGGTACCGGGCTACACCTTC	CASSLTQEVPGYTF
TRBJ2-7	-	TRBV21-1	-	TGTGCCAGCAGCCTTGCCTGGCGGCCCTTTTCCTACGAGCAGTACTTC	CASSLAWRPFSYEQYF